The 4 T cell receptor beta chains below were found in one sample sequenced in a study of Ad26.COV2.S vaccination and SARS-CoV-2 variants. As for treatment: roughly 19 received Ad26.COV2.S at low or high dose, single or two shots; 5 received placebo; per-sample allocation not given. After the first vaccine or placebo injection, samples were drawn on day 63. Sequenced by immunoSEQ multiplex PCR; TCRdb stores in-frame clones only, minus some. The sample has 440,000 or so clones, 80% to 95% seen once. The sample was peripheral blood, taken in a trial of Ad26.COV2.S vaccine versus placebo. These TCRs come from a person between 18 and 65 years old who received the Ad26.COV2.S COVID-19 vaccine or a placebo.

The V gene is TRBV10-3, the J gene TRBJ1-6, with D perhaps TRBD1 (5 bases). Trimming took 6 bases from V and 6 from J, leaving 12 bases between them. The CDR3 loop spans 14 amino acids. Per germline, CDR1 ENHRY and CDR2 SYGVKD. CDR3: CAIRRGESNSPLHF. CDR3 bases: TGTGCCATCAGGAGGGGAGAGAGTAATTCACCCCTCCACTTT.

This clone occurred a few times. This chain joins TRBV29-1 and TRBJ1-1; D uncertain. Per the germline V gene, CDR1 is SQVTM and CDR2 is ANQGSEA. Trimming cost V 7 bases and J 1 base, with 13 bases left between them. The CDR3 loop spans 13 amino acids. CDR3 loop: CSASRVSNTEAFF. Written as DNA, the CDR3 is TGCAGCGCTAGCCGGGTTTCGAACACTGAAGCTTTCTTT.

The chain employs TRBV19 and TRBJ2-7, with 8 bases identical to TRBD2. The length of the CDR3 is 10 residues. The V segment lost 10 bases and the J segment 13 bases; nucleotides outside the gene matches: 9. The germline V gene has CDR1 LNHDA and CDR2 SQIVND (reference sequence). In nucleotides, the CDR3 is TGTGCCACCCGGGGGGGACATCTATACTTC. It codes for CATRGGHLYF.

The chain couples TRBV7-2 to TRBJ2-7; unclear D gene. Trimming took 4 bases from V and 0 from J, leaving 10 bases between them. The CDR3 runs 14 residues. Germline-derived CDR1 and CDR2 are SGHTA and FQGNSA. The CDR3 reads CASSSGSSSYEQYF. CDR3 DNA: TGTGCCAGCAGCTCAGGATCAAGCTCCTACGAGCAGTACTTC.